Shown below are 25 T cell receptor beta chains from a single sample sequenced in a study of blood T cell repertoires in COVID-19. Method: immunoSEQ multiplex PCR; TCRdb's copy keeps in-frame clones and lacks some. The table lists a few hundred thousand clones, 80% to 90% of them singletons. Sequenced input: PBMCs or T cells enriched from blood (not recorded which). These receptors all stem from a man between 25 and 39 years old with acute COVID-19.

In DNA form, the CDR3 reads TGTGCCAGCAGCTTGCCGACATCGCTGAACACTGAAGCTTTCTTT. Residues: CASSLPTSLNTEAFF. The chain links TRBV5-4 to TRBJ1-1; D remains ambiguous. The V and J ends lost 1 base and 0 bases respectively, with 10 bases between them. This CDR3 is built from 15 residues. The germline gives CDR1 SGHNT, CDR2 YYREEE (reference sequence).

The genes are TRBV7-2 and TRBJ1-1; possibly TRBD1 for D (5 bases). V lost 3 bases, J lost 6 bases, and 17 bases lay in between. The germline V gene has CDR1 SGHTA and CDR2 FQGNSA. The CDR3 extends over 15 amino acids. CDR3 nucleotides: TGTGCCAGCAGCTTGGGGCAACCAGGCGTGCCTGAAGCTTTCTTT. As protein: CASSLGQPGVPEAFF.

The CDR3 sequence: CAWARTGRNSPLHF. The CDR3 DNA reads TGTGCCTGGGCCCGGACAGGGAGGAATTCACCCCTCCACTTT. The chain recombines TRBV30 with TRBJ1-6, with TRBD1 identical over 8 bases. Losses at the gene ends were 5 bases for V and 7 bases for J; bases not matched to a gene: 7. CDR3 length: 14 amino acids. CDR1 is GTSNPN and CDR2 is SVGIG in the germline V gene (reference sequence).

This sequence joins TRBV12-3 or TRBV12-4 and TRBJ2-7, with D perhaps TRBD1 (6 bases). The CDR3 covers 13 residues. Trimming removed 3 bases from V and 2 bases from J, with 8 bases in between. CDR3 protein: CASSLSGAYEQYV. In DNA form, the CDR3 reads TGTGCCAGCAGTTTGTCAGGGGCCTACGAGCAGTACGTC.

The rearrangement uses TRBV11-3 and TRBJ1-1; the D gene is possibly TRBD1 (6 bases). The germline V gene has CDR1 SGHNT and CDR2 YENEEA. This CDR3 spans 14 amino acids. Trimming removed 5 bases at V and 1 base at J, with 11 bases between. CDR3 nucleotide sequence: TGTGCCAGCAGCCGGGGGGCTAAGAACACTGAAGCTTTCTTT. Residues: CASSRGAKNTEAFF.

The V gene is TRBV28, the J gene TRBJ2-7; 9 positions agree with TRBD1. This CDR3 region has 16 residues. Trimming cost V 4 bases and J 6 bases; bases outside gene matches: 13. Germline V gene sequence: CDR1 MDHEN, CDR2 SYDVKM. The CDR3 loop is CASSSPPGTGSGEQYV. The CDR3 DNA follows: TGTGCCAGCAGTTCCCCGCCGGGGACAGGGTCAGGCGAGCAGTACGTC.

V usage is TRBV6-4 and J usage is TRBJ1-6, with D possibly TRBD1 on 5 matching bases. The CDR3 covers 14 residues. Germline V CDR1 and CDR2: MRHNA, SNTAGT. Trimming took off 2 bases at V and 6 bases at J, with 8 bases between the two ends. The CDR3 sequence: CASSDQGSNSPLHF. The CDR3 DNA follows: TGTGCCAGCAGTGACCAGGGTAGTAATTCACCCCTCCACTTT.

The chain uses TRBV10-1 and TRBJ2-1; 8 bases line up with TRBD2. Germline V gene data show CDR1 as WNHNN and CDR2 as SYGVQD (reference sequence). The ends lost 7 bases at V and 2 bases at J; junction bases unmatched: 7. This CDR3 contains 15 residues. The CDR3: CASNSGGRPYNEQFF. The CDR3 DNA reads as TGCGCCAGCAACTCGGGGGGGCGCCCCTACAATGAGCAGTTCTTC.

This clone was detected a few times. The V gene is TRBV10-3, the J gene TRBJ1-1; 7 positions agree with TRBD1. Trimming at V came to 0 bases and at J to 2 bases, leaving 9 bases not matched to a gene. The CDR3 extends over 17 amino acids. Germline CDR1 is ENHRY and CDR2 is SYGVKD. In nucleotides, the CDR3 is TGTGCCATCAGTGAGTCGACTAGGGGGCGATACAACACTGAAGCTTTCTTT. Its protein product is CAISESTRGRYNTEAFF.

The chain combines TRBV5-4 with TRBJ1-1, with D hard to call. V was shortened by 5 bases and J by 4 bases, with 12 bases between the two germline ends. This CDR3 is built from 13 residues. The germline V gene encodes CDR1 SGHNT and CDR2 YYREEE (reference sequence). CDR3 in amino acids: CASRGRYGTEAFF. CDR3 DNA: TGTGCCAGCAGGGGGAGGTACGGCACTGAAGCTTTCTTT.

The chain links TRBV2 to TRBJ1-5; possibly TRBD1 for D (6 bases). V lost 8 bases to trimming and J lost 6 bases, with 11 bases between them. This CDR3 contains 12 residues. The germline V gene has CDR1 SNHLY and CDR2 FYNNEI. The CDR3 DNA is TGTGCCAGCGGACAGCCCAGTCAGCCCCAGCATTTT. Protein: CASGQPSQPQHF. The complete variable domain, with remaining parts taken from reference TRBV2 and TRBJ1-5, reads EPEVTQTPSHQVTQMGQEVILRCVPISNHLYFYWYRQILGQKVEFLVSFYNNEISEKSEIFDDQFSVERPDGSNFTLKIRSTKLEDSAMYFCASGQPSQPQHFGDGTRLSIL.

This clone occurred a few times. J is TRBJ1-6 and V is TRBV28, with D unclear. This CDR3 has 15 amino acids. The V end lost 3 bases, the J end lost 5 bases, and 11 bases lay between the germline ends. The germline V gene has CDR1 MDHEN and CDR2 SYDVKM. The CDR3 region is CASSFLGNHNSPLHF. As DNA, the CDR3 is TGTGCCAGCAGTTTTTTGGGCAACCATAATTCACCCCTCCACTTT.

As for this clone: A junction end diverges from the germline sequence, so it may reflect a read error. The chain has TRBV5-1 and TRBJ1-5; D not certain. In germline, CDR1 is SGHRS, CDR2 YFSETQ. This CDR3 has 16 residues. The CDR3 DNA is TGTGCCAGCAGCCCCGAGGGCTTTGGTAGCAATCAGCCCCAGCATTTT. Translated, it gives CASSPEGFGSNQPQHF.

To note about this clone: The junction departs from germline at one end; a sequencing error may be responsible. The chain couples TRBV5-1 to TRBJ2-3; D possibly corresponds to TRBD2 (7 bases). The germline V gene has CDR1 SGHRS and CDR2 YFSETQ. The CDR3 covers 15 residues. The CDR3: CARRPEGGPTDTQYF. The CDR3 DNA sequence: TGCGCCCGCAGGCCGGAGGGGGGGCCCACAGATACGCAGTATTTT.

There are a few counts of this clone. V usage is TRBV27 and J usage is TRBJ1-2; TRBD1 matches 9 bases. V dropped 1 base and J dropped 8; count of bases not matched to a gene: 5. In germline, CDR1 is MNHEY, CDR2 SMNVEV (reference sequence). The CDR3 covers 14 residues. The DNA of the CDR3 is TGTGCCAGCAGTTTATGGGGGACAGGGAGCGGCTACACCTTC. Protein: CASSLWGTGSGYTF.

CDR3 sequence: CASSPPGQGGQPQHF. The CDR3 DNA reads as TGTGCCAGCAGCCCTCCCGGACAGGGGGGTCAGCCCCAGCATTTT. J is TRBJ1-5 and V is TRBV28, with 10 bases matching TRBD1. CDR3 length: 15 amino acids. The ends lost 6 bases at V and 6 bases at J; junction bases unmatched: 8. The germline gives CDR1 MDHEN, CDR2 SYDVKM.

Remarks on this clone: At one end the junction does not follow the germline gene, possibly because of a read error. V gene TRBV5-1 combines with J gene TRBJ2-3, with TRBD2 matching over 14 bases. Germline V gives CDR1 SGHRS, CDR2 YFSETQ. There are 19 residues in the CDR3. The DNA of the CDR3 is TGTGCCAGCAGCTATCGACGACTAGCGGGAGGGTATGGTACAGATACGCAGTATTTT. As protein: CASSYRRLAGGYGTDTQYF.

The gene calls are TRBV4-1 and TRBJ1-3; the D is unclear. With 0 bases removed from V and 1 base from J, the gap between germline ends came to 13 bases. The CDR3 sequence is 17 residues long. Looked up from germline, CDR1 is MGHRA and CDR2 is YSYEKL. CDR3 bases: TGCGCCAGCAGCCAAGAGGAGAGCATTAGGTCTGGAAACACCATATATTTT. Translation: CASSQEESIRSGNTIYF.

This chain uses TRBV5-5 with TRBJ1-5; D is uncertain. Germline V CDR1 and CDR2: SGHKS, YYEKEE (reference sequence). V was clipped by 0 bases and J by 3 bases, with 7 bases between them. The CDR3 consists of 14 residues. The chain's CDR3 is CASSLVPDNQPQHF. The CDR3 DNA reads TGTGCCAGCAGCTTGGTGCCAGACAATCAGCCCCAGCATTTT.

J is TRBJ1-1 and V is TRBV19; the D is unclear. The ends were cut back, 5 bases at V and 3 bases at J, with 19 bases in the middle. The germline V gene has CDR1 LNHDA and CDR2 SQIVND (reference sequence). The CDR3 consists of 16 residues. The CDR3 nucleotides are TGTGCCAGTAGTGGGAGCGCAGGCATCAAAGACACTGAAGCTTTCTTT. Amino acid sequence: CASSGSAGIKDTEAFF.

With respect to this clone: Relative to the germline gene, one junction end is altered; a read error may explain this. This chain joins TRBV28 and TRBJ2-1; TRBD1 aligns across 7 bases. Germline V lookup: CDR1 MDHEN, CDR2 SYDVKM. This CDR3 has 12 residues. Here the CDR3 DNA reads TGTGCCAGCAGTCTACATCGGACAGGTTCCATCTTC. Amino acid sequence: CASSLHRTGSIF.

The chain recombines TRBV7-2 with TRBJ1-2, with 7 bases that match TRBD1. Germline V CDR1 and CDR2: SGHTA, FQGNSA. V gave up 5 bases and J gave up 3 bases; unmatched junction bases: 6. The length of the CDR3 is 14 residues. As DNA, the CDR3 is TGTGCCAGCAGCAAGATAGGGGGCGACTATGGCTACACCTTC. The encoded protein is CASSKIGGDYGYTF.

A remark on this clone: The junction departs from the called germline gene at one end, perhaps through a read error. The rearrangement joins TRBV5-1 to TRBJ2-5; TRBD2 agrees at 11 bases. The CDR3 consists of 16 residues. Germline V gene data show CDR1 as SGHRS and CDR2 as YFSETQ. In nucleotides, the CDR3 is TGTGCCAGCGGCTTATCAGGGACTAGCGGTGCGGAGACCCAGTACTTC. Its translation is CASGLSGTSGAETQYF.

This sequence joins TRBV28 and TRBJ2-7, with D perhaps matching TRBD2 (6 bases). The germline V gene has CDR1 MDHEN and CDR2 SYDVKM. The V end lost 3 bases, the J end lost 2 bases, and 11 bases lay between the germline ends. The CDR3 is 14 residues long. The CDR3 spells CASSLHGGTYEQYV. As DNA, the CDR3 is TGTGCCAGCAGTTTGCATGGAGGGACCTACGAGCAGTACGTC.

A remark on this clone: Mismatch with germline at one junction end may stem from a read error. The rearrangement uses TRBV5-1 and TRBJ2-1, with 11 bases aligning to TRBD2. CDR1 is SGHRS, CDR2 YFSETQ, per germline. This CDR3 is built from 18 residues. The CDR3 DNA reads as TGTGCCAGCAGCTCACCGGGACTAGCGGCCTCATTCGGCCGGGAGCAGTTCTTC. Its protein product is CASSSPGLAASFGREQFF.